This T cell receptor (beta chain) was sequenced in a study of CD8 T cells in Susac syndrome. RNA totalling about 0.5 to 1 ug underwent reverse transcription with random hexamers. From the immunoSEQ multiplex PCR reads, TCRdb called clonotypes with MiXCR, one entry per CDR3 protein. In the table there are 150,000 to 200,000 distinct CDR3 sequences, about 95% of which are singletons. Trimming took off 0 bases at V and 4 bases at J, with 10 bases between the two ends. This CDR3 contains 15 residues. Germline V gene sequence: CDR1 SGHDN, CDR2 FVKESK. The sequenced sample consisted of CD4+ T cells from PBMCs. The genes are TRBV14 and TRBJ2-1; no definite D call. This receptor was taken from a human donor in good health. The CDR3 coding sequence is TGTGCCAGCAGCCAAGATCTGGGCGGATACAATGAGCAGTTCTTC. It translates to CASSQDLGGYNEQFF.